This T cell receptor beta chain was captured in a study of blood T cell repertoires in COVID-19. Study overall: Whether acute or convalescent, the COVID-19 samples came from the United States, Italy and Spain. Sources were T cells, B-cell-depleted T cells, or PBMCs; the material itself was cDNA or gDNA.

The protocol was immunoSEQ multiplex PCR, while the TCRdb copy is restricted to in-frame clones and leaves out a portion. The table lists some 340,000 clones, over 75% of them singletons, with about 5.4% in the top ten. The cohort comprised adults aged about 18 to 89 years residing in 24 US areas. Recovered participants had two consecutive negative NP/OP PCR tests, healthcare professional clearance, or symptom resolution. The CDR3 length is 13 residues. The germline V gene encodes CDR1 SGHRS and CDR2 YFSETQ. The V gene lost 3 bases and the J gene lost 4 bases, with 8 bases spanning the gap. This sequence was found in a woman under 40 who had recovered from COVID-19. The sample taken for sequencing was PBMCs or T cells enriched from blood (not recorded which). The gene calls are TRBV5-1 and TRBJ2-1; no clear D gene. The DNA of the CDR3 is TGCGCCAGCAGCTCTTCTACGTACAATGAGCAGTTCTTC. Translating gives CASSSSTYNEQFF.